This T cell receptor beta chain originates from a study of graft-versus-host responses after intestinal transplantation. Using immunoSEQ multiplex PCR, the repertoire was profiled, and TCRdb retains in-frame clones only, with some absent. This repertoire shows tens of thousands of clones, around 94% found once; its top ten account for 0.75% to 0.9%. This clone appeared once. The V and J ends lost 4 bases and 2 bases respectively, with 5 bases between them. Germline CDR1 KGHSH, CDR2 LQKENI. This CDR3 contains 12 residues. The sequences come from PBMCs, collected 16 days after intestinal transplant. The sequence derives from a human patient who received an intestinal transplant, so some T cells may come from the graft donor. The rearrangement uses TRBV18 and TRBJ2-5, with D unresolved. CDR3 DNA sequence: TGTGCCAGCTCACGCAGTCAAGAGACCCAGTACTTC. Protein sequence: CASSRSQETQYF.